Shown below are 17 T cell receptor beta chains from a single sample sequenced in a study of T cell responses to AZD1222 COVID-19 vaccine. Only in-frame clones appear in the TCRdb table, and some are missing; sequencing was by immunoSEQ multiplex PCR. The table includes about 25,000 clones, about 88% detected once. Sequences were derived from peripheral blood, sampled 28 days after the second AZD1222 dose. The receptor set was obtained from an adult who received the AZD1222 COVID-19 vaccine.

The CDR3: CASSVGTASYNEQFF. The CDR3, as DNA: TGCGCCAGCAGCGTTGGGACAGCTTCCTACAATGAGCAGTTCTTC. The rearrangement uses TRBV5-1 and TRBJ2-1, with 7 bases fitting TRBD1. Per germline, CDR1 SGHRS and CDR2 YFSETQ. The CDR3 is 15 residues long. The V segment lost 4 bases and the J segment 1 base; nucleotides outside the gene matches: 5.

In this sample, this clone turned up a few times. This sequence joins TRBV6-6 and TRBJ1-2; D unresolved. V was cut by 8 bases and J by 4 bases, with 11 bases left in between. The CDR3 runs to 12 residues. Germline V lookup: CDR1 MNHNY, CDR2 SVGAGI (reference sequence). CDR3 region: CASAGGSYGYTF. CDR3 in DNA: TGTGCCAGCGCGGGTGGAAGCTATGGCTACACCTTC.

The chain employs TRBV5-1 and TRBJ1-2; D remains unclear. The CDR3 spans 13 residues. The germline V and J ends were trimmed by 4 bases and 4 bases, with 11 bases remaining between them. Germline V gene sequence: CDR1 SGHRS, CDR2 YFSETQ. The CDR3 DNA reads as TGCGCCAGCAGCCCCGGACCGATCTATGGCTACACCTTC. It encodes CASSPGPIYGYTF.

V gene TRBV19 combines with J gene TRBJ1-6; no definite D call. The CDR3 length is 16 residues. Germline V gene data show CDR1 as LNHDA and CDR2 as SQIVND (reference sequence). The V and J ends lost 5 bases and 7 bases respectively, with 18 bases between them. In DNA form, the CDR3 reads TGTGCCAGTAGTTTAAGGACGGACGCCCTAAATTCACCCCTCCACTTT. This codes for CASSLRTDALNSPLHF. The complete variable domain, with remaining parts taken from reference TRBV19 and TRBJ1-6, reads DGGITQSPKYLFRKEGQNVTLSCEQNLNHDAMYWYRQDPGQGLRLIYYSQIVNDFQKGDIAEGYSVSREKKESFPLTVTSAQKNPTAFYLCASSLRTDALNSPLHFGNGTRLTVT.

CDR3 amino acids: CAISESMGGELTGELFF. In DNA form, the CDR3 reads TGTGCCATCAGTGAGTCGATGGGGGGGGAACTCACCGGGGAGCTGTTTTTT. This chain connects TRBV10-3 to TRBJ2-2; 7 bases line up with TRBD2. V was clipped by 0 bases and J by 4 bases; unmatched bases: 8. CDR1 is ENHRY and CDR2 is SYGVKD in the germline V gene. CDR3 length equals 17 residues.

V usage is TRBV30 and J usage is TRBJ1-1; a weak D match, TRBD1 (6 bases). The CDR3 has 17 amino acids. V lost 0 bases to trimming and J lost 4 bases, with 21 bases between them. CDR1 is GTSNPN, CDR2 SVGIG, per germline (reference sequence). DNA of the CDR3: TGTGCCTGGAGTGTACATTTGTACAGGGAGGTAGGCACTGAAGCTTTCTTT. This encodes CAWSVHLYREVGTEAFF.

The genes are TRBV5-1 and TRBJ2-7; D possibly corresponds to TRBD1 (6 bases). The germline V and J ends were trimmed by 0 bases and 2 bases, with 9 bases remaining between them. There are 14 residues in the CDR3. Germline V gene data show CDR1 as SGHRS and CDR2 as YFSETQ. Written as DNA, the CDR3 is TGCGCCAGCAGCTTGGGGACAGCCACCTACGAGCAGTACTTC. It encodes CASSLGTATYEQYF.

V and J are TRBV29-1 and TRBJ2-5; 8 bases fit TRBD2. J lost 6 bases, V lost 6 bases, and 12 bases had no gene match. CDR1 and CDR2 (germline): SQVTM, ANQGSEA. There are 14 residues in the CDR3. The CDR3 DNA reads TGCAGCGTGACCGCGGGAGGACTTTACCAGACCCAGTACTTC. It yields the protein CSVTAGGLYQTQYF.

This clone was recorded only once. The chain's CDR3 is CTSSLLLREMCNEQFF. The CDR3 nucleotides read TGCACCAGCAGCCTCCTCTTGCGGGAAATGTGCAATGAGCAGTTCTTC. The rearrangement joins TRBV1 to TRBJ2-1; the tabulated D call, TRBD2, remains unverified against the DNA. TRBV1 is given as a pseudogene. This CDR3 has 16 amino acids.

This clone has only a few counts. The chain links TRBV7-9 to TRBJ2-1, with a weak D call TRBD1 (5 bases). Trimming stripped 7 bases from V and 5 bases from J, with 15 bases between. This CDR3 spans 14 amino acids. Germline CDR1 and CDR2: SEHNR and FQNEAQ (reference sequence). Here the CDR3 reads CASNTDMGHNEQFF. The DNA for the CDR3 is TGTGCCAGCAACACGGACATGGGCCACAATGAGCAGTTCTTC.

This chain joins TRBV12-3 or TRBV12-4 and TRBJ1-3, with D unresolved. V lost 6 bases to trimming and J lost 12 bases, with 18 bases between them. The CDR3 is 13 amino acids. The DNA of the CDR3 is TGTGCCAGCAGGACCGAGGTGGTCTCGATCATATATTTT. Protein product: CASRTEVVSIIYF.

The gene calls are TRBV12-5 and TRBJ2-7, with D maybe TRBD2 (5 bases). The CDR3 contains 13 residues. V was pared by 6 bases and J by 3 bases, with 12 bases between. Germline V gene data show CDR1 as LGHNT and CDR2 as FRNRAP. The CDR3 DNA is TGTGCTAGTGGCCCCAGCGGAGGCTACGAGCAGTACTTC. Amino acid sequence: CASGPSGGYEQYF.

The genes are TRBV11-2 and TRBJ1-3, with 7 bases identical to TRBD1. J lost 6 bases, V lost 5 bases, and 4 bases had no gene match. Looked up from germline, CDR1 is SGHAT and CDR2 is FQNNGV. The CDR3 is made up of 13 amino acids. The CDR3 DNA reads as TGTGCCAGCAGCGCTGACAGGGAAAACACCATATATTTT. It translates to CASSADRENTIYF.

The chain links TRBV28 to TRBJ2-7, with D perhaps given as TRBD1 or TRBD2 (5 bases each). From germline, CDR1 is MDHEN and CDR2 SYDVKM. CDR3 size: 13 residues. Trimming stripped 8 bases from V and 2 bases from J, with 13 bases between. CDR3 sequence: CASRGGGPYEQYF. The CDR3 DNA reads as TGTGCCAGCCGGGGCGGCGGTCCCTACGAGCAGTACTTC.

The chain carries TRBV6-1 and TRBJ2-7; tentatively, D is TRBD2 (7 bases). Deletions cut 2 bases from V and 0 bases from J, with 14 bases between. CDR1 is MNHNS, CDR2 SASEGT, per germline. The length of the CDR3 is 16 residues. CDR3 in amino acids: CASSERGGLGSYEQYF. CDR3 nucleotides: TGTGCCAGCAGTGAAAGGGGGGGGCTGGGCTCCTACGAGCAGTACTTC.

The J gene is TRBJ1-3, the V gene TRBV5-1; D remains unclear. The CDR3 sequence is 13 residues long. V gave up 5 bases and J gave up 4 bases, with 10 bases separating them. Germline values: CDR1 SGHRS, CDR2 YFSETQ. CDR3 loop: CASRVGAGNTIYF. The CDR3 DNA is TGCGCCAGCAGGGTTGGTGCCGGAAACACCATATATTTT.

This chain uses TRBV2 with TRBJ1-2; D perhaps matches TRBD1 (5 bases). V was pared by 3 bases and J by 5 bases, with 10 bases between. This CDR3 is built from 13 residues. Germline loops: CDR1 SNHLY, CDR2 FYNNEI. In nucleotides, the CDR3 is TGTGCCAGCAGTGATTCCAGGGTTTATGGCTACACCTTC. Translation gives CASSDSRVYGYTF.